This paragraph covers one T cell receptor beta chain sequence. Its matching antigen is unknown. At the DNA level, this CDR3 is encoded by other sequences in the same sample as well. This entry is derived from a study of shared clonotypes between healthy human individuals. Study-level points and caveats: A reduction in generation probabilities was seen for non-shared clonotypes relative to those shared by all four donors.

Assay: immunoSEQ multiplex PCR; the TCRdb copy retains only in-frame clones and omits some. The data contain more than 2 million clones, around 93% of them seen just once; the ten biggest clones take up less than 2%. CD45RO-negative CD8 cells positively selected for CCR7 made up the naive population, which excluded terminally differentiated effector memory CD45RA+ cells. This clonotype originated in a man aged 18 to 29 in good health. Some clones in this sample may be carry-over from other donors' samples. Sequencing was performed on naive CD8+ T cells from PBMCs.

The CDR3 DNA reads as TGTGCCAGCAGCCTCGTGGGGTACGAGCAGTACTTC. Encoded protein: CASSLVGYEQYF. This chain joins TRBV11-2 and TRBJ2-7; the D is unclear. Per germline, CDR1 SGHAT and CDR2 FQNNGV. The V and J ends lost 5 bases and 4 bases respectively, with 9 bases between them. The CDR3 has 12 residues. The entire variable domain, with the rest obtained from reference TRBV11-2 and TRBJ2-7, is as follows: EAGVAQSPRYKIIEKRQSVAFWCNPISGHATLYWYQQILGQGPKLLIQFQNNGVVDDSQLPKDRFSAERLKGVDSTLKIQPAKLEDSAVYLCASSLVGYEQYFGPGTRLTVT.